The sample holds a few counts of the clone carrying this TCR beta chain. Its specificity is not known. Researchers built TCR beta libraries using quantitative 5'-RACE with molecular barcodes. TCRdb re-analysed the 5' RACE reads in MiXCR, keeping a single row per CDR3 protein. The repertoire includes 250,000 or so distinct CDR3 sequences, over 15% of them detected once, and about a third sits in the top ten. This sample stems from a study of CD8 T cells in ankylosing spondylitis. Overall study results and limits: Disease-linked clones displayed a CD8+ phenotype and appeared relatively rarely in peripheral blood. Seemingly characteristic of ankylosing spondylitis blood was a TCR beta motif consisting of about 8 highly homologous variants.

The sequencing sample was made of blood, either unsorted or a sorted T cell fraction (not recorded which). The origin of this receptor is a male donor with ankylosing spondylitis or in good health (not recorded which).

In nucleotides, the CDR3 is TGCAGCGTTTACTTAGACGGGGGAGCCTACGAGCAGTACTTC. Translation: CSVYLDGGAYEQYF. This rearrangement joins TRBV29-1 to TRBJ2-7, with D perhaps TRBD2 (6 bases). The CDR3 length is 14 residues. Between the trimmed V and J ends, which lost 5 bases and 2 bases, there was a span of 16 bases. Per the germline V gene, CDR1 is SQVTM and CDR2 is ANQGSEA.